This TCR beta chain was identified in a study of OX40 agonist ivuxolimab in advanced cancers. As for the study more broadly: The costimulatory receptor OX40 (CD134) was targeted by ivuxolimab, a fully human IgG2 agonistic monoclonal antibody. Partial responses occurred in three dose-escalation patients, of whom one had hepatocellular carcinoma and two had cutaneous melanoma. Of the approximately 54 dose-escalation patients, hepatocellular carcinoma was present in 19, melanoma in roughly 15, renal cell carcinoma in 9 and head and neck cancer in 9. Patients were allowed to have had prior anti-PD-1, anti-PD-L1 or anti-CTLA-4 therapy, and roughly 40% of the dose-escalation patients had previously received checkpoint inhibitors. In the dose-escalation cohort, approximately 82% of patients were male, and the mean age was roughly 60 years with a range of roughly 20 to 85. The point of sequencing TCRbeta in the periphery was to test whether ivuxolimab changed TCR sequence diversity and drove clonal T-cell expansion. Intravenous ivuxolimab was administered to patients every 2 weeks at six dose levels: 0.01, 0.1, 0.3, 1.5, 3 and 10 mg/kg. The paper reports the monotherapy dose-escalation portion (N ≈ 50 patients) of the phase I ivuxolimab trial. Findings and caveats that apply to the study as a whole: At doses from 0.1 to 3.0 mg/kg, clonal expansion was seen in both CD4+ and CD8+ blood T cells between baseline and week 6. Low levels of normalized T-cell clonal expansion were also shown by some nonresponding patients. In partial responders in the 0.1-3.0 mg/kg groups, normalized peripheral clonal expansion was found to be among the lowest, especially among CD8+ T cells. Which antigens the clonally expanded peripheral T cells were specific for was not determined. After ivuxolimab, more expanded clones were found on average in CD8+ T cells than in CD4+ T cells.

Details on this clone: What this receptor recognizes is not known. Base qualities are not recorded, but no much larger clone differs from it by a single base.

To sequence the TCRbeta CDR3 region, genomic DNA was isolated from the sorted cells. The immunoSEQ Assay was used to sequence the TCRbeta CDR3 regions. TCRdb re-hosts the immuneACCESS table, in-frame sequences only. Its copies lack some clones; in the studies checked, an unresolved V gene accounts for under half of them, and the cause for the rest is not known. Recorded for this sample are 84,000 or so clones; roughly 84% of them occurred a single time. The ten biggest clones cover less than 3.5% of the sample. Patients with autoimmune disease history or receiving systemic immunosuppression were excluded from the trial. Peripheral blood for TCR sequencing was collected from all dose cohorts at baseline, on cycle 4 day 1, and on cycle 7 day 1. The samples were drawn from a first-in-human, open-label, multicenter phase I dose-escalation trial of ivuxolimab. Adults with locally advanced or metastatic melanoma, renal cell carcinoma, hepatocellular carcinoma or head and neck squamous cell carcinoma were enrolled in the trial. CD4+ and CD8+ T cells were sorted separately from peripheral blood before TCR sequencing.

V loses 6 bases at its end and J loses 3 bases; junction bases beyond the gene matches: 7. The cysteine opens and the phenylalanine closes a CDR3 of 15 amino acids. Of all the DNA, just the CDR3 is kept, 45 bases in frame from base 1. The germline V gene (reference sequence) supplies CDR1 MNHNY and CDR2 SVGAGI. The chain uses TRBV6-6 and TRBJ2-7, and TRBD1 aligns with 11 junction nucleotides. The clonotype was recovered from an adult with an advanced solid tumor such as melanoma, head and neck, liver or kidney cancer. The material was CD4+ or CD8+ T cells sorted from blood, obtained in a trial of the OX40 agonist ivuxolimab. The CDR3 has the sequence CASSQGQGEYYEQYF. The DNA is as follows: TGTGCCAGCAGCCAGGGACAGGGGGAATACTACGAGCAGTACTTC.